This TCR beta chain was found in a study of blood T cell repertoires in COVID-19 (dated by TCRdb to the early 2020s). General notes on the study: The collaborator samples originated in the United States, Italy and Spain and spanned the acute and convalescent phases of COVID-19. The material from the prospective study consisted of cDNA or gDNA derived from T cells, B-cell-depleted T cells, or PBMCs. Deeply sampled blood TCRbeta repertoires from subjects exposed to, actively infected with, or recovered from COVID-19 were included in the dataset. The repertoires were released in a freely available public database intended as a resource for research on the immune response to SARS-CoV-2. Samples came from the ongoing ImmuneRACE study (first 160 participants) plus 1,254 subjects from 6 global collaborators. Sample metadata almost always included a de-identified subject ID, COVID-19 status, age in years and sex. Where available, HLA class I and class II types were taken from metadata supplied by the sample provider and were not determined by assay-based typing. General study outcomes and caveats: Clinical and demographic metadata were provided uncurated, with the amount varying by source and participant.

On this clone: The antigen it binds to is not known. Per-base qualities were not stored, and no clone one base away is much larger.

V loses 3 bases of germline sequence and J loses 3 bases, and the interval between the two ends is 9 bases. Measured from the cysteine to the phenylalanine, the CDR3 is 12 residues long. The entry retains the CDR3 DNA only, 36 bases that are in frame from base 1. From a lookup of the germline V gene (reference sequence), CDR1 and CDR2 are DFQATT and SNEGSKA. The collaborating institutions used their own protocols to collect whole blood in K2EDTA tubes. Collaborator samples were shipped for TCRbeta analysis as frozen whole blood, isolated PBMCs, or DNA extracted from either sample type. TCRbeta CDR3 regions were amplified from genomic DNA using the immunoSEQ Assay, a bias-controlled multiplex PCR. On the study's bioinformatics: The number of nucleated cells in each sample was estimated from the amplification of reference gene primers within the assay. To quantify the absolute abundance of each unique TCRbeta CDR3 rearrangement, sequence reads were collapsed and filtered. For each sample, productive Simpson clonality was calculated as the square root of Simpson's diversity index across productive rearrangements. TCRdb took over this immuneACCESS table, retaining in-frame rearrangements with V and J assigned. Such tables are incomplete; in checked studies, under half of the missing clones stem from an unresolved V gene, and the remainder is unexplained. V and J calls and clone size are those listed in that table; D and trimming were worked out from the DNA. The sample table holds 360,000 or so clones, of which around 90% were seen once. Jointly, the top ten make up approximately 7% of the sample.

The chain employs TRBV20-1 and TRBJ2-7; possibly the D gene is TRBD1, per 6 matching bases. The origin of this receptor is a man aged 18-30 years with active or convalescent COVID-19. The sequenced sample was peripheral blood. The CDR3 amino acid sequence is: CSASEQGYEQYF. In nucleotide form, the sequence is TGCAGTGCTAGTGAACAGGGCTACGAGCAGTACTTC.